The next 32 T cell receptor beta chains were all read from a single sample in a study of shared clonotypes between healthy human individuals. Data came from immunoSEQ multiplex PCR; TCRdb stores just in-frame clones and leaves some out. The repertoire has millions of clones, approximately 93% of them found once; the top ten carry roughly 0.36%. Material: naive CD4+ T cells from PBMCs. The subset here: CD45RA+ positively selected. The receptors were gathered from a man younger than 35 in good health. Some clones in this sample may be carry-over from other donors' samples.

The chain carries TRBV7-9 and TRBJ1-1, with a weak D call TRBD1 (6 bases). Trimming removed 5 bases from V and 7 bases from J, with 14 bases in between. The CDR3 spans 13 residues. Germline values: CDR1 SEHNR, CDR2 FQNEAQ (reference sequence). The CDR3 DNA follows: TGTGCCAGCAGCCAGGACAGCGGCCATGAAGCTTTCTTT. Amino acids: CASSQDSGHEAFF.

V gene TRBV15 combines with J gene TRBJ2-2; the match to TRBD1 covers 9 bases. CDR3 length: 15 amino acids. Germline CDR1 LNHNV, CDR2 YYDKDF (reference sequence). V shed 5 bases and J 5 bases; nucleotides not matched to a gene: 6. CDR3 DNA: TGTGCCACCAGCGGGGGACAGGGCGGGACCGGGGAGCTGTTTTTT. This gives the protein CATSGGQGGTGELFF.

CDR3 region: CASSLGRDEQFF. CDR3 in DNA: TGTGCCAGCAGCTTAGGACGGGATGAGCAGTTCTTC. V usage is TRBV11-1 and J usage is TRBJ2-1; D ambiguous. This CDR3 has 12 residues. With 1 base removed from V and 8 bases from J, the gap between germline ends came to 6 bases. Germline-derived CDR1 and CDR2 are SGHAT and FQDESV (reference sequence).

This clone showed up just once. In nucleotides, the CDR3 is TGTGCCAGCAGCTCCCCGGGACAGGGTAACATTGAGCAGTTCTTC. This encodes CASSSPGQGNIEQFF. This chain links TRBV5-5 with TRBJ2-1; TRBD1 aligns across 9 bases. CDR3 length equals 15 residues. From germline, CDR1 is SGHKS and CDR2 YYEKEE (reference sequence). V trimming: 3 bases; J trimming: 9 bases; junction bases outside the gene matches: 10.

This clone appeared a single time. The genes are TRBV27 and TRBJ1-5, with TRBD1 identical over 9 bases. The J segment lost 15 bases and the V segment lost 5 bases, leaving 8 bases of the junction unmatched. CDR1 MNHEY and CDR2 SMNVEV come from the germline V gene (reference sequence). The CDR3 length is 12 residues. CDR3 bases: TGTGCCAGCAGTCTACGACAGGGGGGTTCGCATTTT. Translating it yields CASSLRQGGSHF.

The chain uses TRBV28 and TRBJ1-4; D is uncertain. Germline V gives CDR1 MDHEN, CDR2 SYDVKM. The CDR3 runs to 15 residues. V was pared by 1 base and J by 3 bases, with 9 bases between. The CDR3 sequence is CASSLSVGSNEKLFF. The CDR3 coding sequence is TGTGCCAGCAGTTTATCCGTCGGGTCTAATGAAAAACTGTTTTTT.

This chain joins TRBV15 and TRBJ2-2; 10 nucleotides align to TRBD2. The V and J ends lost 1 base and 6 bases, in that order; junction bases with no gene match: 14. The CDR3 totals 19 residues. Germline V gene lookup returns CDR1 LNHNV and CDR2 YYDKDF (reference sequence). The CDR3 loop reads CATSRGLAGAKGWAGELFF. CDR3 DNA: TGTGCCACCAGCAGAGGGCTAGCGGGAGCAAAGGGATGGGCCGGGGAGCTGTTTTTT.

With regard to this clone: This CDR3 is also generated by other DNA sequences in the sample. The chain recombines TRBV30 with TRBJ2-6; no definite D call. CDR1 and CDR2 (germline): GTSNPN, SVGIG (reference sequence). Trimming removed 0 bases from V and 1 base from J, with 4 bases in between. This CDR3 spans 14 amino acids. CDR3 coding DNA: TGTGCCTGGAGTGTAGGTTCTGGGGCCAACGTCCTGACTTTC. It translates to CAWSVGSGANVLTF.

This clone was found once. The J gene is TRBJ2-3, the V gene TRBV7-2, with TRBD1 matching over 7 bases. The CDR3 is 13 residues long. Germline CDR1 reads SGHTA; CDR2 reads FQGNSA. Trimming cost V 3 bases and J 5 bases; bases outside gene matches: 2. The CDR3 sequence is CASSFHRGDTQYF. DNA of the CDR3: TGTGCCAGCAGCTTTCACAGGGGAGATACGCAGTATTTT. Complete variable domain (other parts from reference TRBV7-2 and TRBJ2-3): GAGVSQSPSNKVTEKGKDVELRCDPISGHTALYWYRQSLGQGLEFLIYFQGNSAPDKSGLPSDRFSAERTGGSVSTLTIQRTQQEDSAVYLCASSFHRGDTQYFGPGTRLTVL.

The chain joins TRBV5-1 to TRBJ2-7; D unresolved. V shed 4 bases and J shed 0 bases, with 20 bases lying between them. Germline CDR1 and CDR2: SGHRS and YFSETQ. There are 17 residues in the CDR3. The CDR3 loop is CASSALPWSASSYEQYF. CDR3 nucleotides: TGCGCCAGCAGCGCCCTTCCTTGGAGCGCTAGCTCCTACGAGCAGTACTTC.

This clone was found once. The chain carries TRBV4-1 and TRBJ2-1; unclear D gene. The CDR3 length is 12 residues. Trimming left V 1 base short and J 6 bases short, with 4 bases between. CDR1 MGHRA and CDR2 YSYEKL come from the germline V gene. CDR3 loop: CASSQGFNEQFF. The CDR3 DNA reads TGCGCCAGCAGCCAAGGCTTCAATGAGCAGTTCTTC.

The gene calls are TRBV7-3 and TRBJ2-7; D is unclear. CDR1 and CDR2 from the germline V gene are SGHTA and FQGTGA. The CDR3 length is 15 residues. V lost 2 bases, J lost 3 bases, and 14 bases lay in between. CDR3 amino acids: CASSLGPSIGYEQYF. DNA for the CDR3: TGTGCCAGCAGCTTAGGTCCTAGTATTGGCTACGAGCAGTACTTC.

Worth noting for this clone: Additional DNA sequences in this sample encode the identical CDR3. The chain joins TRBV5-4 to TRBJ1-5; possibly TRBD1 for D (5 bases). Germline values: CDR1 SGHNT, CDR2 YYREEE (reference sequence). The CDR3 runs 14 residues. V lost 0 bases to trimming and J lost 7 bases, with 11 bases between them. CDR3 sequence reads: CASSLDRGSQPQHF. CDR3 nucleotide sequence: TGTGCCAGCAGCTTGGATAGGGGCAGCCAGCCCCAGCATTTT.

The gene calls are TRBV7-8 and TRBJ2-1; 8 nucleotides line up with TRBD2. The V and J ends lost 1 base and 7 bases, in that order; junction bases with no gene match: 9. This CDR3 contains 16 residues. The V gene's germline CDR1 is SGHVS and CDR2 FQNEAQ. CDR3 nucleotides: TGTGCCAGCAGCTTAGTGTCGGGAGGGCCCAAAAATGAGCAGTTCTTC. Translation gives CASSLVSGGPKNEQFF.

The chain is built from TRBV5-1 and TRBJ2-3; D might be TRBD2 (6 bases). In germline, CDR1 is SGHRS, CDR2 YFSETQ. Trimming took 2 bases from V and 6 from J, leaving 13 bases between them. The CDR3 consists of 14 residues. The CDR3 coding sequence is TGCGCCAGCAGCTTAGGTAGCGGCAAGGATACGCAGTATTTT. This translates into CASSLGSGKDTQYF.

Here the CDR3 reads CASLTGGPRAGELFF. In DNA form, the CDR3 reads TGTGCCAGCCTCACGGGAGGGCCAAGGGCCGGGGAGCTGTTTTTT. This chain connects TRBV6-6 to TRBJ2-2, with 8 bases lining up with TRBD2. Germline loops: CDR1 MNHNY, CDR2 SVGAGI (reference sequence). The CDR3 length is 15 residues. V shed 8 bases, J shed 6 bases, and the junction held 11 bases outside the gene matches.

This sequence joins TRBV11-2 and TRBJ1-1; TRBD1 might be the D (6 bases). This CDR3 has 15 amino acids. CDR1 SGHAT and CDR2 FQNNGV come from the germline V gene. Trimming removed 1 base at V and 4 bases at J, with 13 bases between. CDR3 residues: CASSLVLGAITEAFF. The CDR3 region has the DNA TGTGCCAGCAGCTTAGTACTGGGGGCCATCACTGAAGCTTTCTTT.

The CDR3 nucleotides are TGTGCCAGCAGCGCGGGACTAGGAGGCTACGAGCAGTACTTC. Residues: CASSAGLGGYEQYF. The gene calls are TRBV9 and TRBJ2-7, with TRBD2 matching over 8 bases. This CDR3 is built from 14 residues. Trimming removed 3 bases from V and 3 bases from J; junction bases left unmatched: 5. Per germline, CDR1 SGDLS and CDR2 YYNGEE.

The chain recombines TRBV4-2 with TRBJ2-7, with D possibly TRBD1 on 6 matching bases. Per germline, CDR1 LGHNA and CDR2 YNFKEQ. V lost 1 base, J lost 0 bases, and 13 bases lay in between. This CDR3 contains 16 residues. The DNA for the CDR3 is TGTGCCAGCAGCCAAGCTGCAACAGGGATCTCCTACGAGCAGTACTTC. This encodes CASSQAATGISYEQYF.

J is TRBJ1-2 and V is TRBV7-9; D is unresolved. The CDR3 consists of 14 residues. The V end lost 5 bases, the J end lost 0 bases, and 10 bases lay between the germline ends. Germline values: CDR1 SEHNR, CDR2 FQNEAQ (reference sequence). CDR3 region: CASSADGTNYGYTF. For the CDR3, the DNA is TGTGCCAGCAGCGCGGACGGGACTAACTATGGCTACACCTTC. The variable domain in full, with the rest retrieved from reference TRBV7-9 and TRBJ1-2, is DTGVSQNPRHKITKRGQNVTFRCDPISEHNRLYWYRQTLGQGPEFLTYFQNEAQLEKSRLLSDRFSAERPKGSFSTLEIQRTEQGDSAMYLCASSADGTNYGYTFGSGTRLTVV.

The CDR3 region is CASSPLLREAGVFF. The DNA for the CDR3 is TGTGCCAGCTCACCGCTTCTCCGGGAGGCCGGGGTGTTTTTT. The chain is built from TRBV18 and TRBJ2-2, with TRBD2 matching 7 bases. This CDR3 spans 14 amino acids. Looked up from germline, CDR1 is KGHSH and CDR2 is LQKENI. Trimming took 3 bases from V and 15 from J; bases not matched to a gene: 13.

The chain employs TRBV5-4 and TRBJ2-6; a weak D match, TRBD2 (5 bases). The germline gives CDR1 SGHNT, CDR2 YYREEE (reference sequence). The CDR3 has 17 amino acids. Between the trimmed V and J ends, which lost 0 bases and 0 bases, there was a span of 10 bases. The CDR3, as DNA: TGTGCCAGCAGCTTGGCCCCGGGAAGCTCTGGGGCCAACGTCCTGACTTTC. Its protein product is CASSLAPGSSGANVLTF.

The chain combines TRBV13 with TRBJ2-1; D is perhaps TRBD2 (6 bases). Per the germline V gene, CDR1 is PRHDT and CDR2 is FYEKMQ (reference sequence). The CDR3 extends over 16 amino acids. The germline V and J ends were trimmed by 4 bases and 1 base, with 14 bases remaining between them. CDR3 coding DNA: TGTGCCAGCAGCTCACTACGGGAGTCTTCCTACAATGAGCAGTTCTTC. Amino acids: CASSSLRESSYNEQFF.

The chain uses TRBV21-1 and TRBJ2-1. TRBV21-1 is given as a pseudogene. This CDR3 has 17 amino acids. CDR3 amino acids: CASSKVVRTSSYNEQFF. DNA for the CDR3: TGTGCCAGCAGCAAAGTTGTGCGGACGAGCTCCTACAATGAGCAGTTCTTC.

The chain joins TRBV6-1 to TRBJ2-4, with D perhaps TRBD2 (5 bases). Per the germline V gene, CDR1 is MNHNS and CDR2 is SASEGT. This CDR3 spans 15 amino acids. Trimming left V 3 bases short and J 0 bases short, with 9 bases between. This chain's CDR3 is CASSERTLAKNIQYF. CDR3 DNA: TGTGCCAGCAGTGAGCGGACTTTAGCCAAAAACATTCAGTACTTC.

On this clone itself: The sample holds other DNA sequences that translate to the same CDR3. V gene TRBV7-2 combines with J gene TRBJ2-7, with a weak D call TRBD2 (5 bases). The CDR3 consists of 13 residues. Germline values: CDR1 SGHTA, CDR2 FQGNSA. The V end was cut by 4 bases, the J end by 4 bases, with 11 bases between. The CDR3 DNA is TGTGCCAGCAGCTACCGGGATAGTTACGAGCAGTACTTC. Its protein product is CASSYRDSYEQYF. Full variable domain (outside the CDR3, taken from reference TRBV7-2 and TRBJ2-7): GAGVSQSPSNKVTEKGKDVELRCDPISGHTALYWYRQSLGQGLEFLIYFQGNSAPDKSGLPSDRFSAERTGGSVSTLTIQRTQQEDSAVYLCASSYRDSYEQYFGPGTRLTVT.

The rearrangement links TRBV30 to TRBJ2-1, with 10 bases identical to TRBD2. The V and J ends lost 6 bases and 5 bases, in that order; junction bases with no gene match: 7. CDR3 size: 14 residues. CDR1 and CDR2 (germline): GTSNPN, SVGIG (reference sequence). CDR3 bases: TGTGCCTGCCCCAGCGGGAGGGCAAACAATGAGCAGTTCTTC. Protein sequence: CACPSGRANNEQFF. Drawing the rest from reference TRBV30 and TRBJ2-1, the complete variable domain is SQTIHQWPATLVQPVGSPLSLECTVEGTSNPNLYWYRQAAGRGLQLLFYSVGIGQISSEVPQNLSASRPQDRQFILSSKKLLLSDSGFYLCACPSGRANNEQFFGPGTRLTVL.

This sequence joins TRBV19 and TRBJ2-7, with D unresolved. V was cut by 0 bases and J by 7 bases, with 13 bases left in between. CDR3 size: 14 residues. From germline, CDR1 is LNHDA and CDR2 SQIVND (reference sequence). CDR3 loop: CASSIDPFSDEQYF. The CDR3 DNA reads TGTGCCAGTAGTATAGATCCCTTCTCGGATGAGCAGTACTTC.

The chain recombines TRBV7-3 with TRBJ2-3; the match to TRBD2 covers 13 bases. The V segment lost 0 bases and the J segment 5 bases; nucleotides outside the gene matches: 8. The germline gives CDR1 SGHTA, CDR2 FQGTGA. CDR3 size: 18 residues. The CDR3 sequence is CASSLTAVGLAGVDTQYF. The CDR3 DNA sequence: TGTGCCAGCAGCTTAACGGCTGTAGGACTAGCGGGAGTAGATACGCAGTATTTT.

The CDR3 reads CASSRGINTGELFF. The CDR3 DNA sequence: TGTGCCAGCTCCAGGGGCATTAACACCGGGGAGCTGTTTTTT. This chain connects TRBV18 to TRBJ2-2, with a possible D match to TRBD1 (6 bases). V was cut by 6 bases and J by 2 bases, with 10 bases left in between. The CDR3 is made up of 14 amino acids. The germline gives CDR1 KGHSH, CDR2 LQKENI.

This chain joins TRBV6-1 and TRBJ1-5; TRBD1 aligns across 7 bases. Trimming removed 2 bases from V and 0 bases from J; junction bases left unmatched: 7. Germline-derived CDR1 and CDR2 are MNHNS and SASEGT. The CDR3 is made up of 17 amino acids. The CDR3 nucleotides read TGTGCCAGCAGTGAACCAAGGACAGGAGTTAGCAATCAGCCCCAGCATTTT. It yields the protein CASSEPRTGVSNQPQHF.

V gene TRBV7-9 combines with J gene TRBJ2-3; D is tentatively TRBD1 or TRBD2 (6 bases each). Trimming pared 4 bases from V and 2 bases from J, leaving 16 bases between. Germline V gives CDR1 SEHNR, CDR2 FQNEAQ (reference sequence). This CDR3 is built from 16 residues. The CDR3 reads CASSSRGQSNTDTQYF. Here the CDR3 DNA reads TGTGCCAGCAGCTCCCGGGGGCAGTCGAACACAGATACGCAGTATTTT.